This T cell receptor (beta chain) emerged from a study of CD8+ T cells in alopecia areata. Germline-derived CDR1 and CDR2 are PRHDT and FYEKMQ (reference sequence). This CDR3 is 17 amino acids long. The V end lost 5 bases, the J end lost 7 bases, and 27 bases lay between the germline ends. Following extraction, RNA underwent reverse transcription to cDNA, which served as the sequencing template. Assay used: immunoSEQ multiplex PCR; TCRdb lists only in-frame clones, some missing. The sample lists about 250,000 clones; about three fifths were seen once. Noted treatment: oral pan-JAK inhibitor, 5-10 mg twice daily.

Sample: CD4+ T cells sorted from blood, taken at approximately week 51, from a patient treated with tofacitinib. The sequence came from a human donor with alopecia areata. V gene TRBV13 combines with J gene TRBJ2-7, with a tentative D call TRBD1 (6 bases). This chain's CDR3 is CASSTAVSGTRAEEQYF. In DNA, the CDR3 is TGTGCCAGCAGCACAGCAGTGTCCGGGACAAGGGCGGAGGAGCAGTACTTC.